Listed below are T cell receptor beta chains from one sample, sequenced in a study of cytomegalovirus exposure and HLA in healthy donors. The assay was immunoSEQ multiplex PCR, and TCRdb's table has in-frame clones only and misses some. Here the sample spans 150,000 to 200,000 clones, more than 60% being singletons. Sequences were obtained from PBMCs. The receptors here all came from a female donor in good health and CMV-seronegative. Each CDR3 is given with its conserved first and last residue. The D gene is left open where the match is weak. Some rows have no size entry. The others give once, few or many, or a class for an expanded clone.

. | . | TRBJ1-4 | TRBV5-1 | TGCGCCAGCAGAGAGCAGGGGTTTGAAAAACTGTTTTTT | CASREQGFEKLFF
. | . | TRBJ1-5 | TRBV7-2 | TGTGCCAGCAGGCGGGACAGCAATCAGCCCCAGCATTTT | CASRRDSNQPQHF
TRBD1 | once | TRBJ2-5 | TRBV9 | TGTGCCAGCAGCGTAAGAGGACAGGGGGCCGTGGAGACCCAGTACTTC | CASSVRGQGAVETQYF
TRBD1 | once | TRBJ2-3 | TRBV10-3 | TGTGCCATCAGTGAGATGACAGGGCGAAGGACAGATACGCAGTATTTT | CAISEMTGRRTDTQYF
TRBD2 | few | TRBJ2-1 | TRBV30 | TGTGCCTGGTTGACTAGCGGGGGGGCCAAGCAGTTCTTC | CAWLTSGGAKQFF
TRBD1 | . | TRBJ1-2 | TRBV7-3 | TGTGCCAGCAGCAACAGGGGGAATGGCTACACCTTC | CASSNRGNGYTF
TRBD2 | few | TRBJ2-1 | TRBV18 | TGTGCCAGCTCACCCGGGAGGGGTGAGCAGTTCTTC | CASSPGRGEQFF
. | . | TRBJ2-7 | TRBV19 | TGTGCCAGTAGTATCGACAGAGAAGTACGCGAGCAGTACTTC | CASSIDREVREQYF
TRBD1 | few | TRBJ1-1 | TRBV4-2 | TGTGCCAGCAGCCTACTAACAGGGGCCGCGACTGAAGCTTTCTTT | CASSLLTGAATEAFF
. | . | TRBJ1-1 | TRBV11-3 | TGTGCCAGCAGCTTACATCCGAACACTGAAGCTTTCTTT | CASSLHPNTEAFF
TRBD2 | . | TRBJ2-5 | TRBV4-2 | TGTGCCAGCAGCCAAGTGTCTAGCGGGCGGGGGGAGACCCAGTACTTC | CASSQVSSGRGETQYF
TRBD1 | . | TRBJ1-1 | TRBV7-3 | TGTGCCAGCAGCGCTCAGGGGGCGAACACTGAAGCTTTCTTT | CASSAQGANTEAFF
TRBD1 | . | TRBJ2-3 | TRBV6-5 | TGTGCCAGCAGATCGTCGGGACAGGGCACAGATACGCAGTATTTT | CASRSSGQGTDTQYF
TRBD1 | . | TRBJ2-1 | TRBV5-1 | TGCGCCAGCAGCTTGCAGGGGGCAGGCAATGAGCAGTTCTTC | CASSLQGAGNEQFF
. | few | TRBJ2-1 | TRBV9 | TGTGCCAGCAGCGCGGGAAGCTCCTACAATGAGCAGTTCTTC | CASSAGSSYNEQFF
TRBD1 | . | TRBJ2-7 | TRBV28 | TGTGCCAGCAGTTTTACAGGGGAGACCTACGAGCAGTACTTC | CASSFTGETYEQYF
TRBD1 | . | TRBJ2-5 | TRBV19 | TGTGCCAGTAGCGGCCGGGACAGGGGGCCTGACCTCCAAGAGACCCAGTACTTC | CASSGRDRGPDLQETQYF
. | . | TRBJ1-1 | TRBV6-5 | TGTGCCAGCAGCACGGGGACTGAAGCTTTCTTT | CASSTGTEAFF
. | . | TRBJ1-1 | TRBV11-3 | TGTGCCAGCAGCTCATACCGGGAAAAGGAAGCTTTCTTT | CASSSYREKEAFF
. | . | TRBJ2-2 | TRBV2 | TGTGCCAGCAGTGAAAGGAGGACGAACACCGGGGAGCTGTTTTTT | CASSERRTNTGELFF
TRBD1 | . | TRBJ1-2 | TRBV28 | TGTGCCAGCAGCGGGGACAGGGGGCCAGACTATGGCTACACCTTC | CASSGDRGPDYGYTF
. | . | TRBJ1-1 | TRBV19 | TGTGCCAGTACCCTCTCGGGGGGGGGCACTGAAGCTTTCTTT | CASTLSGGGTEAFF
TRBD1 | . | TRBJ1-2 | TRBV5-1 | TGCGCCAGCAGCTTGGTACAGGGGTTAAGCTATGGCTACACCTTC | CASSLVQGLSYGYTF
. | . | TRBJ2-2 | TRBV11-3 | TGTGCCAGCAGCTTAGCGAGCGGGGAGCTGTTTTTT | CASSLASGELFF
. | . | TRBJ2-1 | TRBV6-5 | TGTGCCAGCAGTAAGGACAGTTACAATGAGCAGTTCTTC | CASSKDSYNEQFF
. | . | TRBJ2-2 | TRBV25-1 | TGTGCCAGCAGTGGAAGGAGGCGCGTGAGGGACACCGGGGAGCTGTTTTTT | CASSGRRRVRDTGELFF
TRBD1 | . | TRBJ1-3 | TRBV7-8 | TGTGCCAGCAGCCCCGACAGGGGTATGAACACCATATATTTT | CASSPDRGMNTIYF
. | . | TRBJ2-3 | TRBV6-5 | TGTGCCAGCAGTTACTCCACGGGGGATTTCACAGATACGCAGTATTTT | CASSYSTGDFTDTQYF
. | . | TRBJ1-3 | TRBV6-5 | TGTGCCAGCAGTTCCGGGACACTAGACGGAAACACCATATATTTT | CASSSGTLDGNTIYF
. | . | TRBJ1-5 | TRBV7-9 | TGTGCCAGCAGCTTAGAGACGGAGAATCAGCCCCAGCATTTT | CASSLETENQPQHF
TRBD1 | . | TRBJ2-2 | TRBV6-1 | TGTGCCAGCAGTGAATCTTGGGACAGGGACACCGGGGAGCTGTTTTTT | CASSESWDRDTGELFF
. | . | TRBJ2-7 | TRBV19 | TGTGCCAGTAGTAACGGGGGAACCTCCTACGAGCAGTACTTC | CASSNGGTSYEQYF
. | . | TRBJ1-2 | TRBV5-4 | TGTGCCAGCAGCCCCACTATCGGAGGTCAGGACTATGGCTACACCTTC | CASSPTIGGQDYGYTF
. | . | TRBJ1-6 | TRBV5-5 | TGTGCCAGCAGCTTGGACCCGGGAATTTGGCCCCTCCACTTT | CASSLDPGIWPLHF
TRBD1 | . | TRBJ1-5 | TRBV4-2 | TGTGCCAGCAGCCATACCACAGGGGACGGCAATCAGCCCCAGCATTTT | CASSHTTGDGNQPQHF
. | . | TRBJ2-1 | TRBV7-9 | TGTGCCACCCCGGGAGTCCCCTACAATGAGCAGTTCTTC | CATPGVPYNEQFF
. | . | TRBJ1-2 | TRBV30 | TGTGCCTGGAGTGCAGGGCTCGGCTACACCTTC | CAWSAGLGYTF
TRBD1 | . | TRBJ1-2 | TRBV19 | TGTGCCAGTAGTATCTACAGGGGGCGCAGCGATGGCTACACCTTC | CASSIYRGRSDGYTF
. | . | TRBJ2-1 | TRBV7-6 | TGTGCCAGCAGCGGAAGAGGGGACTGGAGAAACTACAATGAGCAGTTCTTC | CASSGRGDWRNYNEQFF
TRBD1 | . | TRBJ2-7 | TRBV28 | TGTGCCAGCAGGACGGACAGGGGGTTGTACGAGCAGTACTTC | CASRTDRGLYEQYF